This entry lists 22 T cell receptor beta chains sequenced from one sample in a study of shared clonotypes between healthy human individuals. Repertoires were generated with immunoSEQ multiplex PCR, while TCRdb's copy carries only in-frame clones and drops some. The sample has roughly 2,000,000 clones, around 93% seen once. CD45RO-negative cells were positively selected for CCR7, leaving out terminally differentiated effector memory CD45RA+ cells. The sequenced material came from naive CD8+ T cells from PBMCs. These receptors were obtained from a man in his late teens or twenties in good health. Some clones in this sample may be carry-over from other donors' samples.

The J gene is TRBJ2-2, the V gene TRBV6-4; 8 positions match TRBD1. Per germline, CDR1 MRHNA and CDR2 SNTAGT. Trimming at V came to 5 bases and at J to 4 bases, leaving 15 bases not matched to a gene. This CDR3 region has 18 residues. As DNA, the CDR3 is TGTGCCAGCAGTCCCAATCCTCAGGGGGCTGAGGGCACCGGGGAGCTGTTTTTT. As protein: CASSPNPQGAEGTGELFF.

The chain links TRBV7-8 to TRBJ2-3, with a tentative D call TRBD1 (6 bases). The CDR3 extends over 14 amino acids. V lost 1 base and J 6 bases, leaving 11 bases between the germline ends. Per germline, CDR1 SGHVS and CDR2 FQNEAQ. DNA of the CDR3: TGTGCCAGCAGCTTAGGGGGGCCTCGGGATACGCAGTATTTT. Translating it yields CASSLGGPRDTQYF.

A remark on this clone: The sample has other DNA sequences that encode this CDR3 too. The chain has TRBV9 and TRBJ1-4, with D possibly being TRBD1 (5 bases). V was shortened by 1 base and J by 7 bases, with 8 bases between the two germline ends. Germline V gene sequence: CDR1 SGDLS, CDR2 YYNGEE. The CDR3 runs 13 residues. Written as DNA, the CDR3 is TGTGCCAGCAGCGTAAGCGGGGGTGAAAAACTGTTTTTT. It encodes CASSVSGGEKLFF.

This sequence joins TRBV6-5 and TRBJ2-1, with D maybe TRBD1 (5 bases). Germline CDR1 and CDR2: MNHEY and SVGAGI. The V end was cut by 2 bases, the J end by 1 base, with 9 bases between. The CDR3 has 15 amino acids. The CDR3 is CASSYVGPSYNEQFF. DNA for the CDR3: TGTGCCAGCAGTTACGTGGGGCCGTCCTACAATGAGCAGTTCTTC.

The gene calls are TRBV4-3 and TRBJ2-7, with TRBD2 matching 7 bases. V was clipped by 0 bases and J by 0 bases; unmatched bases: 5. There are 16 residues in the CDR3. CDR1 and CDR2 (germline): LGHNA, YSLEER. Here the CDR3 reads CASSQDRPSGSYEQYF. In nucleotides, the CDR3 is TGCGCCAGCAGCCAAGATCGTCCTAGCGGCTCCTACGAGCAGTACTTC.

The chain uses TRBV9 and TRBJ1-2; D unresolved. Germline V gene data show CDR1 as SGDLS and CDR2 as YYNGEE. The CDR3 loop spans 14 amino acids. Trimming stripped 2 bases from V and 8 bases from J, with 16 bases between. The CDR3 DNA is TGTGCCAGCAGCGTCGCCCCGGGTCCTGGGGGCTACACCTTC. Translation gives CASSVAPGPGGYTF.

This clone was found a few times. This chain connects TRBV10-3 to TRBJ2-2; a weak D match, TRBD1 (6 bases). The CDR3 length is 14 residues. Trimming pared 7 bases from V and 1 base from J, leaving 10 bases between. Germline-derived CDR1 and CDR2 are ENHRY and SYGVKD. CDR3 sequence (DNA): TGTGCCATCACCGGACAGTTGAACACCGGGGAGCTGTTTTTT. Protein product: CAITGQLNTGELFF.

As regards this clone: At one boundary the junction diverges from the germline segment, which might be a read error. The gene calls are TRBV6-5 and TRBJ1-1; possibly TRBD1 for D (5 bases). Germline V CDR1 and CDR2: MNHEY, SVGAGI. The CDR3 loop spans 13 amino acids. The DNA for the CDR3 is TGTGCCGGCAGTTACGCCGGGGGGACTGAAGCTTTCTTT. Protein: CAGSYAGGTEAFF.

The chain is built from TRBV2 and TRBJ2-7; the D gene is possibly TRBD2 (7 bases). The CDR3 has 15 amino acids. Per the germline V gene, CDR1 is SNHLY and CDR2 is FYNNEI. V was pared by 8 bases and J by 1 base, with 18 bases between. The DNA for the CDR3 is TGTGCCAGCTCCCCCCGGGGGGCTAAGTCCTACGAGCAGTACTTC. This sequence encodes CASSPRGAKSYEQYF.

As regards this clone: Other nucleotide sequences from this sample produce the same CDR3. The gene calls are TRBV27 and TRBJ2-1, with D possibly matching TRBD1 (5 bases). The germline gives CDR1 MNHEY, CDR2 SMNVEV (reference sequence). The CDR3 length is 16 residues. Trimming removed 0 bases at V and 0 bases at J, with 9 bases between. This CDR3 reads CASSLSRGSSYNEQFF. CDR3 DNA sequence: TGTGCCAGCAGTTTATCAAGGGGTAGCTCCTACAATGAGCAGTTCTTC.

This clone has only one observation. The V call is TRBV7-9, the J call TRBJ2-3; D not certain. The length of the CDR3 is 15 residues. CDR1 is SEHNR, CDR2 FQNEAQ, per germline (reference sequence). V shed 6 bases and J shed 6 bases, with 19 bases lying between them. CDR3 sequence: CASSFPSVKDDTQYF. CDR3 DNA sequence: TGTGCCAGCAGTTTCCCCTCCGTTAAGGATGATACGCAGTATTTT.

This chain uses TRBV6-6 with TRBJ2-1, with TRBD2 matching 8 bases. The CDR3 extends over 16 amino acids. The trim removed 0 bases at V and 9 bases at J, leaving 10 bases unmatched. Germline V gene sequence: CDR1 MNHNY, CDR2 SVGAGI (reference sequence). The chain's CDR3 is CASSYSSLAGLGEQFF. In DNA, the CDR3 is TGTGCCAGCAGTTACTCGAGCCTAGCGGGCCTCGGTGAGCAGTTCTTC.

The genes are TRBV27 and TRBJ2-6, with TRBD1 matching over 8 bases. Germline-derived CDR1 and CDR2 are MNHEY and SMNVEV (reference sequence). CDR3 size: 15 residues. Trimming at V came to 7 bases and at J to 2 bases, leaving 4 bases not matched to a gene. The CDR3 DNA sequence: TGTGCCAGCACTCCGACAGGGGCTGGGGCCAACGTCCTGACTTTC. This sequence encodes CASTPTGAGANVLTF.

The V gene is TRBV10-3, the J gene TRBJ2-7; D assignment may be TRBD1 or TRBD2 (5 bases each). V was clipped by 0 bases and J by 3 bases, with 12 bases between them. CDR3 length equals 15 residues. CDR1 is ENHRY and CDR2 is SYGVKD in the germline V gene. CDR3 bases: TGTGCCATCAGTGAGTCGCCAGGGACGGACTACGAGCAGTACTTC. Translated: CAISESPGTDYEQYF.

This clone was recorded once. V is TRBV7-9 and J is TRBJ2-6; D possibly corresponds to TRBD1 (6 bases). Germline lookup yields CDR1 SEHNR and CDR2 FQNEAQ (reference sequence). The CDR3 length is 19 residues. Trimming pared 3 bases from V and 0 bases from J, leaving 18 bases between. CDR3 coding DNA: TGTGCCAGCAGCTTCATGAGGCAGGGGCTCTCCTCTGGGGCCAACGTCCTGACTTTC. Its translation: CASSFMRQGLSSGANVLTF.

V usage is TRBV27 and J usage is TRBJ1-5; possible D gene TRBD1, 5 bases. Germline CDR1 and CDR2: MNHEY and SMNVEV (reference sequence). This CDR3 spans 12 amino acids. Trimming left V 5 bases short and J 6 bases short, with 8 bases between. CDR3 nucleotides: TGTGCCAGCAGTCGAAGGGGTCAGCCCCAGCATTTT. Translation: CASSRRGQPQHF.

The rearrangement joins TRBV19 to TRBJ1-2; D call uncertain. The CDR3 spans 13 residues. Per the germline V gene, CDR1 is LNHDA and CDR2 is SQIVND (reference sequence). The V gene lost 3 bases and the J gene lost 3 bases, with 8 bases spanning the gap. The CDR3 region is CASSMERDYGYTF. The CDR3 DNA is TGTGCCAGTAGTATGGAGCGGGACTATGGCTACACCTTC.

The chain combines TRBV5-1 with TRBJ2-3, with a possible D match to TRBD2 (5 bases). This CDR3 comprises 13 residues. From germline, CDR1 is SGHRS and CDR2 YFSETQ. V gave up 0 bases and J gave up 6 bases, with 8 bases separating them. CDR3 amino acids: CASSLGGLDTQYF. The CDR3 coding sequence is TGCGCCAGCAGCTTGGGAGGGCTCGATACGCAGTATTTT. Full variable domain (remainder filled in from reference TRBV5-1 and TRBJ2-3): KAGVTQTPRYLIKTRGQQVTLSCSPISGHRSVSWYQQTPGQGLQFLFEYFSETQRNKGNFPGRFSGRQFSNSRSEMNVSTLELGDSALYLCASSLGGLDTQYFGPGTRLTVL.

The V gene is TRBV15, the J gene TRBJ1-4; D uncertain. This CDR3 spans 13 amino acids. V lost 1 base to trimming and J lost 12 bases, with 12 bases between them. In germline, CDR1 is LNHNV, CDR2 YYDKDF (reference sequence). CDR3 sequence (DNA): TGTGCCACCAGCAGAGTTCGCCTCGGGCAACTGTTTTTT. Protein product: CATSRVRLGQLFF. Combining the CDR3 with reference TRBV15 and TRBJ1-4 gives the whole variable domain DAMVIQNPRYQVTQFGKPVTLSCSQTLNHNVMYWYQQKSSQAPKLLFHYYDKDFNNEADTPDNFQSRRPNTSFCFLDIRSPGLGDTAMYLCATSRVRLGQLFFGSGTQLSVL.

V is TRBV27 and J is TRBJ1-1; 9 bases agree with TRBD1. The CDR3 spans 16 residues. Losses at the gene ends were 3 bases for V and 0 bases for J; bases not matched to a gene: 5. Germline CDR1 and CDR2: MNHEY and SMNVEV (reference sequence). The CDR3 DNA sequence: TGTGCCAGCAGTTTCCGACAGGGGGTTATGAACACTGAAGCTTTCTTT. It codes for CASSFRQGVMNTEAFF.

The sample holds one count of this clone. This chain connects TRBV11-2 to TRBJ2-3, with no clear D. The CDR3 is 14 amino acids. The germline CDR1 and CDR2 sequences are SGHAT and FQNNGV. The V and J ends lost 2 bases and 3 bases respectively, with 9 bases between them. CDR3 bases: TGTGCCAGCAGCTTAATAGGCCAGACAGATACGCAGTATTTT. It yields the protein CASSLIGQTDTQYF.

This chain uses TRBV5-4 with TRBJ2-1; 8 positions match TRBD2. The CDR3 sequence is 16 residues long. The V segment lost 4 bases and the J segment 5 bases; nucleotides outside the gene matches: 11. Germline V gene lookup returns CDR1 SGHNT and CDR2 YYREEE (reference sequence). CDR3 DNA sequence: TGTGCCAGCAGCCACAATATAGCGGGATGGGACAATGAGCAGTTCTTC. The encoded protein is CASSHNIAGWDNEQFF.